This record concerns one T cell receptor (beta chain) sequence. Its cognate antigen has yet to be identified. Base qualities are missing; no much larger clone stands one base away. The sample originates from a study of CD8 T cells in ankylosing spondylitis (dated by TCRdb to 2016 to 2017). Regarding the study in general: T cell receptor beta repertoires were profiled in healthy donors and ankylosing spondylitis patients so that disease-linked TCR variants could be found. The whole study cohort included some 100 healthy donors and about two dozen ankylosing spondylitis patients. Peripheral blood samples were taken, and synovial fluid was additionally collected from ankylosing spondylitis patients. Broad study findings and their caveats: Blood from ankylosing spondylitis patients appeared to be characterized by a TCR beta motif made up of about 8 highly homologous amino acid variants. Some motif variants were previously reported in synovial fluid and blood of reactive arthritis patients, suggesting common disease-initiation mechanisms. In peripheral blood, the disease-linked clones were found at relatively low frequencies and had a CD8+ phenotype. The disease-linked clones were reported to be significantly enriched in matched synovial fluid samples from ankylosing spondylitis patients.

Sequencing used an Illumina HiSeq 2500. Quantitative 5'-RACE with molecular barcodes was the method used to prepare the TCR beta libraries. Processing in the source paper ran as follows. A new computational method based on a probabilistic model of VDJ rearrangement was used to identify disease-linked TCR variants. The public reads were quality trimmed at Q25 with fastp and then assembled into clones with MiXCR by TCRdb, keeping productive beta chains. Here each entry gathers all rows of one CDR3 protein and keeps the most common genes and DNA. What appears here as the V and J calls and clone size reflects TCRdb's work, not the paper's. A total of around 450,000 distinct CDR3 sequences appear in this sample, roughly a quarter of them only once. Jointly, the top ten make up 0.89% of the sample. The CDR3 runs 16 residues from the cysteine to the phenylalanine. Only the CDR3 part of the read is kept: 48 bases, read in frame from the first base. V and J are trimmed by 1 base and 8 bases, and the gene matches miss 8 bases of the junction. As encoded in the germline V gene (reference sequence), CDR1 is DFQATT while CDR2 is SNEGSKA.

Material: blood, either unsorted or a sorted T cell fraction (not recorded which). The chain joins TRBV20-1 to TRBJ2-1; the central 13 bases match TRBD2. This receptor was taken from a male donor with ankylosing spondylitis. The CDR3 corresponds to CSARAILAGGPYEQFF. Here is the DNA: TGCAGTGCTAGAGCCATACTAGCGGGAGGGCCCTATGAGCAGTTCTTC.